The next 31 T cell receptor beta chains were all read from a single sample in a study of Graves' ophthalmopathy and Graves' hyperthyroidism. RNA served as the template for amplifying TCR beta CDR3 regions. The library came from an HTBI-primed first-round RT-PCR and a second-round multiplex PCR. Each CDR3 protein gets one entry after TCRdb re-called the multiplex PCR reads with MiXCR. The table includes approximately 500,000 distinct CDR3 sequences, roughly an eighth detected once. Sequenced: blood. The receptors stem from a young woman with Graves' ophthalmopathy.

This clonotype was detected a few times. This sequence joins TRBV10-3 and TRBJ2-6, with D perhaps given as TRBD1 or TRBD2 (5 bases each). This CDR3 is 19 amino acids long. Trimming took 3 bases from V and 3 from J, leaving 21 bases between them. The germline CDR1 and CDR2 sequences are ENHRY and SYGVKD. This CDR3 reads CAISDSDIQERDGANVLTF. The CDR3 nucleotides are TGTGCCATCAGTGACTCGGACATACAGGAGAGGGATGGGGCCAACGTCCTGACTTTC.

This clonotype has ten or more counts. The chain employs TRBV6-5 and TRBJ1-1; 8 bases line up with TRBD1. V lost 0 bases, J lost 5 bases, and 5 bases stayed unmatched. Germline V lookup: CDR1 MNHEY, CDR2 SVGAGI. This CDR3 has 15 amino acids. The CDR3, as DNA: TGTGCCAGCAGTTACTCCGGACAGGGAGGAACTGAAGCTTTCTTT. As protein: CASSYSGQGGTEAFF.

This clonotype was found many times. The chain combines TRBV4-2 with TRBJ2-6; D is possibly TRBD2 (5 bases). Germline loops: CDR1 LGHNA, CDR2 YNFKEQ. Trimming shortened V by 1 base and J by 4 bases, and 14 bases separated the two germline ends. The CDR3 totals 17 residues. Written as DNA, the CDR3 is TGTGCCAGCAGCCAAGTCTTAATGAGGAGGGGGGCCAACGTCCTGACTTTC. Amino acids: CASSQVLMRRGANVLTF.

This clonotype was recorded many times. This chain connects TRBV7-8 to TRBJ2-5; D ambiguous. Germline V lookup: CDR1 SGHVS, CDR2 FQNEAQ. Trimming took 1 base from V and 0 from J, leaving 9 bases between them. The CDR3 covers 15 residues. CDR3 coding DNA: TGTGCCAGCAGCTTAGTAGGGATTAACCAAGAGACCCAGTACTTC. This encodes CASSLVGINQETQYF.

This clonotype was observed a handful of times. This chain joins TRBV28 and TRBJ1-6, with D possibly being TRBD1 (5 bases). CDR3 length: 15 residues. V dropped 6 bases and J dropped 3 bases, with 12 bases sitting between them. Per germline, CDR1 MDHEN and CDR2 SYDVKM. CDR3 bases: TGTGCCAGCAGGTCCGGAAGGGGCTATAATTCACCCCTCCACTTT. Translated, it gives CASRSGRGYNSPLHF.

This clonotype came up many times. The J gene is TRBJ1-1, the V gene TRBV6-4, with D tentatively TRBD1 (5 bases). From germline, CDR1 is MRHNA and CDR2 SNTAGT. With 7 bases removed from V and 6 bases from J, the gap between germline ends came to 9 bases. This CDR3 is 11 amino acids long. The DNA of the CDR3 is TGTGCCAGCATGGGGGAGCCTGAAGCTTTCTTT. Its translation: CASMGEPEAFF.

This chain connects TRBV12-3 or TRBV12-4 to TRBJ1-2; no clear D gene. The CDR3 is made up of 14 amino acids. Deletions cut 5 bases from V and 4 bases from J, with 14 bases between. The CDR3 bases are TGTGCCAGCAGTCTAGGCGGAGGCACCTATGGCTACACCTTC. Its protein product is CASSLGGGTYGYTF.

This clonotype occurred many times. The chain links TRBV19 to TRBJ1-1; 7 nucleotides align to TRBD1. Germline-derived CDR1 and CDR2 are LNHDA and SQIVND (reference sequence). The CDR3 sequence is 14 residues long. J gave up 8 bases and V 7 bases, and 13 bases lay outside the gene matches. The CDR3 region has the DNA TGTGCCAGTACCCCAATTACTCGACAGGGAGAAGCTTTCTTT. It yields the protein CASTPITRQGEAFF.

This clonotype was observed at least ten times. Here the CDR3 DNA reads TGTGCCAGCAGTTACAGCCCCGGGGAGCTGTTTTTT. Amino acids: CASSYSPGELFF. V is TRBV6-5 and J is TRBJ2-2; D not resolved. Per germline, CDR1 MNHEY and CDR2 SVGAGI. This CDR3 is 12 amino acids long. Trimming took 2 bases from V and 6 from J, leaving 4 bases between them.

This clonotype came up once. V and J are TRBV12-3 or TRBV12-4 and TRBJ1-5; 8 bases fit TRBD1. With V trimmed by 5 bases and J by 5 bases, 8 bases remained unmatched. The CDR3 totals 15 residues. The CDR3 DNA reads as TGTGCCAGCAGTCCAACCGGGACAGGACATCAGCCCCAGCATTTT. Its protein is CASSPTGTGHQPQHF.

This clonotype appeared many times. V usage is TRBV6-1 and J usage is TRBJ1-5; 12 nucleotides align to TRBD1. The CDR3 is 16 amino acids. V lost 4 bases to trimming and J lost 7 bases; unmatched junction nucleotides: 8. Germline loops: CDR1 MNHNS, CDR2 SASEGT. The CDR3 here is CASSARDRGLRQPQHF. CDR3 sequence (DNA): TGTGCCAGCAGTGCCCGGGACAGGGGGCTGCGGCAGCCCCAGCATTTT.

This clonotype was found many times. A read error may account for a junction end that differs from germline. The chain has TRBV6-1 and TRBJ2-4; TRBD2 matches 9 bases. Per the germline V gene, CDR1 is MNHNS and CDR2 is SASEGT. This CDR3 is built from 15 residues. CDR3 loop: CAVSGSRSAKNIKYF. For the CDR3, the DNA is TGTGCCGTTAGCGGGAGCCGTAGCGCCAAAAACATTAAGTACTTC.

V is TRBV7-9 and J is TRBJ1-2; D unresolved. Germline CDR1 and CDR2: SEHNR and FQNEAQ (reference sequence). The length of the CDR3 is 14 residues. Trimming removed 1 base at V and 5 bases at J, with 11 bases between. CDR3 bases: TGTGCCAGCAGCTTAGATTTAATGGGTTATGGCTACACCTTC. Protein product: CASSLDLMGYGYTF.

This clonotype came up a few times. The chain carries TRBV30 and TRBJ1-5, with unresolved D. CDR1 and CDR2 (germline): GTSNPN, SVGIG (reference sequence). The V end was cut by 0 bases, the J end by 11 bases, with 14 bases between. The CDR3 runs to 13 residues. The CDR3 loop is CAWSVRRGTTQHF. The CDR3 DNA reads TGTGCCTGGAGTGTACGGCGAGGAACTACCCAGCATTTT.

CDR3 sequence: CASSQNRGDYEQYF. CDR3 sequence (DNA): TGTGCCAGCAGTCAGAATAGGGGGGACTACGAGCAGTACTTC. V gene TRBV27 combines with J gene TRBJ2-7; D may be TRBD1 or TRBD2 (6 bases each). CDR1 MNHEY and CDR2 SMNVEV come from the germline V gene (reference sequence). There are 14 residues in the CDR3. Trimming removed 5 bases from V and 3 bases from J, with 14 bases in between.

This clonotype was observed many times. The chain couples TRBV6-1 to TRBJ1-6, with D possibly TRBD1 on 6 matching bases. The CDR3 covers 16 residues. The ends were cut back, 7 bases at V and 8 bases at J, with 21 bases in the middle. Germline assignment: CDR1 MNHNS and CDR2 SASEGT. The CDR3 region is CASIGNGQGKYSPLHF. CDR3 DNA: TGTGCCAGCATTGGGAACGGGCAGGGGAAATATTCACCCCTCCACTTT.

As to this clonotype: At one end the junction does not follow the germline gene, possibly because of a read error. The CDR3 DNA reads TGTGCCAGCAGCTTTTCATACAGGGGGCAGGGCAAAAACATTCGGTACTTC. Translated: CASSFSYRGQGKNIRYF. The chain combines TRBV7-9 with TRBJ2-4, with 9 nucleotides matching TRBD1. CDR1 is SEHNR and CDR2 is FQNEAQ in the germline V gene (reference sequence). The CDR3 spans 17 residues.

This rearrangement joins TRBV6-1 to TRBJ1-2; D is perhaps TRBD1 (6 bases). From germline, CDR1 is MNHNS and CDR2 SASEGT. This CDR3 is 16 amino acids long. Trimming stripped 4 bases from V and 3 bases from J, with 18 bases between. This chain's CDR3 is CASSGRQVASDYGYTF. The CDR3 DNA reads TGTGCCAGCAGTGGGAGACAGGTCGCATCGGACTATGGCTACACCTTC.

This clonotype was observed many times. The genes are TRBV10-1 and TRBJ2-2; the D is unclear. Deletions cut 5 bases from V and 7 bases from J, with 11 bases between. This CDR3 contains 13 residues. Germline V CDR1 and CDR2: WNHNN, SYGVQD (reference sequence). The CDR3 nucleotides are TGCGCCAGCAGTAAATTCGTGGTCGGGGAGCTGTTTTTT. It specifies CASSKFVVGELFF.

This clonotype appeared many times. The chain uses TRBV7-2 and TRBJ2-5; a possible D gene is TRBD2 (8 bases). Per the germline V gene, CDR1 is SGHTA and CDR2 is FQGNSA. The CDR3 extends over 16 amino acids. The germline V and J ends were trimmed by 0 bases and 5 bases, with 16 bases remaining between them. The CDR3 region is CASSLAPGGGEETQYF. CDR3 DNA: TGTGCCAGCAGCTTAGCCCCGGGAGGGGGCGAGGAGACCCAGTACTTC.

Many counts were recorded for this clonotype. V is TRBV7-9 and J is TRBJ2-7, with TRBD1 matching over 8 bases. Germline CDR1 SEHNR, CDR2 FQNEAQ (reference sequence). The CDR3 length is 15 residues. V shed 5 bases and J 2 bases; nucleotides not matched to a gene: 8. The CDR3 sequence: CASSQASGQAYEQYF. The CDR3 DNA is TGTGCCAGCAGCCAAGCTTCGGGACAGGCCTACGAGCAGTACTTC.

This rearrangement joins TRBV11-2 to TRBJ2-2; 8 nucleotides agree with TRBD2. Germline-derived CDR1 and CDR2 are SGHAT and FQNNGV. The CDR3 spans 16 residues. The V and J ends lost 4 bases and 4 bases, in that order; junction bases with no gene match: 8. The CDR3 loop is CASSWTSRKSTGELFF. The CDR3 DNA reads TGTGCCAGCAGCTGGACTAGCCGGAAGAGCACCGGGGAGCTGTTTTTT.

The chain couples TRBV4-1 to TRBJ2-7; TRBD1 matches 10 bases. The germline gives CDR1 MGHRA, CDR2 YSYEKL. The CDR3 is 15 residues long. V lost 4 bases, J lost 5 bases, and 8 bases stayed unmatched. In DNA, the CDR3 is TGCGCCAGCAGCCGATACCGGGACAGGGGTCACGAGCAGTACTTC. Residues: CASSRYRDRGHEQYF.

This clonotype was observed many times. The V call is TRBV19, the J call TRBJ1-1, with a possible D match to TRBD1 (5 bases). V lost 3 bases to trimming and J lost 5 bases, with 19 bases between them. Germline V gene data show CDR1 as LNHDA and CDR2 as SQIVND (reference sequence). The CDR3 contains 16 residues. The CDR3 bases are TGTGCCAGTAGTATGGGAGGGAGGGGCGCATGGACTGAAGCTTTCTTT. Protein: CASSMGGRGAWTEAFF.

This clonotype came up many times. The V call is TRBV29-1, the J call TRBJ1-1, with D unresolved. Germline V gene data show CDR1 as SQVTM and CDR2 as ANQGSEA. The CDR3 totals 14 residues. Trimming left V 7 bases short and J 1 base short, with 16 bases between. The CDR3 is CSAASGRSNTEAFF. The CDR3 nucleotides are TGCAGCGCTGCTAGCGGCAGGTCGAACACTGAAGCTTTCTTT.

This clonotype was picked up many times. V and J are TRBV6-1 and TRBJ2-7; a weak D match, TRBD1 (5 bases). This CDR3 has 15 amino acids. CDR1 MNHNS and CDR2 SASEGT come from the germline V gene. Trimming shortened V by 1 base and J by 1 base, and 11 bases separated the two germline ends. The CDR3, as DNA: TGTGCCAGCAGTGAAGTAGGCAGGGCTTCCTACGAGCAGTACTTC. It encodes CASSEVGRASYEQYF.

Turning to this clonotype: A clone one base away is much larger, so this may be a read error. CDR3 in amino acids: CASSRTPYGYSF. The CDR3 bases are TGTGCCAGCAGTCGTACTCCCTATGGCTACAGCTTC. The gene calls are TRBV6-5 and TRBJ1-2; no clear D. Per germline, CDR1 MNHEY and CDR2 SVGAGI. The CDR3 has 12 amino acids.

This clonotype appeared a single time. The rearrangement joins TRBV20-1 to TRBJ1-1; D is perhaps TRBD1 (5 bases). The germline V gene has CDR1 DFQATT and CDR2 SNEGSKA (reference sequence). Trimming took 1 base from V and 3 from J, leaving 15 bases between them. CDR3 size: 15 residues. DNA for the CDR3: TGCAGTGCTAGAGGGGGGAGAGGGAGGGACACTGAAGCTTTCTTT. The encoded protein is CSARGGRGRDTEAFF.

This clonotype came up many times. V and J are TRBV10-2 and TRBJ1-3, with D perhaps TRBD1 (5 bases). The V and J ends lost 0 bases and 2 bases respectively, with 8 bases between them. The V gene's germline CDR1 is WSHSY and CDR2 SAAADI. CDR3 size: 15 residues. This CDR3 is CASSESMTAGNTIYF. CDR3 in DNA: TGCGCCAGCAGTGAGTCGATGACAGCTGGAAACACCATATATTTT.

The gene calls are TRBV6-2 or TRBV6-3 and TRBJ2-7; the D gene is possibly TRBD1 (5 bases). CDR3 length: 14 amino acids. Trimming cost V 6 bases and J 4 bases, with 16 bases left between them. Per the germline V gene, CDR1 is MNHEY and CDR2 is SVGEGT. This CDR3 is CASSPQAGIYEQYF. CDR3 DNA: TGTGCCAGCAGCCCCCAGGCAGGGATTTACGAGCAGTACTTC.

This clonotype was recorded at least ten times. The chain uses TRBV6-1 and TRBJ2-5, with 8 bases lining up with TRBD2. The germline V gene encodes CDR1 MNHNS and CDR2 SASEGT. Losses at the gene ends were 3 bases for V and 9 bases for J; bases not matched to a gene: 6. The CDR3 is made up of 13 amino acids. DNA of the CDR3: TGTGCCAGCAGTGAGGGACTAGTTGGGGCCCAGTACTTC. Translation gives CASSEGLVGAQYF.